What follows are 24 T cell receptor beta chains derived from one specimen sequenced in a study of identifying expanded T cells in peripheral blood. The table came from immunoSEQ multiplex PCR; TCRdb's copy has only in-frame clones and leaves some out. The table includes about 85,000 clones, 89% detected once. Input material: blood. Receptor source: a person aged 18 to 70 in good health.

The gene calls are TRBV14 and TRBJ2-7, with 10 bases matching TRBD1. The germline V gene has CDR1 SGHDN and CDR2 FVKESK. Losses at the gene ends were 4 bases for V and 6 bases for J; bases not matched to a gene: 3. The CDR3 is made up of 13 amino acids. CDR3 protein: CASSPWTGGEQYF. The CDR3 DNA reads as TGTGCCAGCAGCCCCTGGACAGGGGGCGAGCAGTACTTC.

The J gene is TRBJ2-7, the V gene TRBV4-1, with 11 bases that match TRBD2. The germline V gene encodes CDR1 MGHRA and CDR2 YSYEKL. With 2 bases clipped from V and 4 bases from J, the junction kept 1 base outside the gene matches. The CDR3 covers 14 residues. The CDR3 spells CASSQLAGGYEQYF. The DNA for the CDR3 is TGCGCCAGCAGCCAACTAGCGGGAGGTTACGAGCAGTACTTC.

The chain joins TRBV9 to TRBJ2-2, with D possibly matching TRBD1 (6 bases). Germline V lookup: CDR1 SGDLS, CDR2 YYNGEE. The CDR3 has 18 residues. Trimming shortened V by 0 bases and J by 4 bases, and 19 bases separated the two germline ends. The CDR3 DNA follows: TGTGCCAGCAGCGTAGGAGGTCTACGGACAGTCTTCACCGGGGAGCTGTTTTTT. Protein sequence: CASSVGGLRTVFTGELFF.

CDR3 bases: TGCAGTGCCGTTAGACAGTACGAGCAGTACTTC. Encoded protein: CSAVRQYEQYF. The chain joins TRBV20-1 to TRBJ2-7, with a weak D call TRBD1 (5 bases). Trimming left V 6 bases short and J 4 bases short, with 10 bases between. The CDR3 consists of 11 residues. The V gene's germline CDR1 is DFQATT and CDR2 SNEGSKA (reference sequence).

To note about this clone: Other DNA sequences in the same sample also yield this CDR3. The J gene is TRBJ2-1, the V gene TRBV18; no reliable D call. The CDR3 sequence is 15 residues long. V was cut by 3 bases and J by 0 bases, with 9 bases left in between. Per germline, CDR1 KGHSH and CDR2 LQKENI. The DNA of the CDR3 is TGTGCCAGCTCACCTCGGGTCAGCTCCTACAATGAGCAGTTCTTC. This encodes CASSPRVSSYNEQFF.

The genes are TRBV18 and TRBJ1-2; TRBD1 agrees at 9 bases. Germline V lookup: CDR1 KGHSH, CDR2 LQKENI. The CDR3 extends over 15 amino acids. With 3 bases clipped from V and 3 bases from J, the junction kept 5 bases outside the gene matches. Here the CDR3 reads CASSPSGQGDYGYTF. CDR3 coding DNA: TGTGCCAGCTCACCTTCGGGACAGGGTGACTATGGCTACACCTTC.

The chain uses TRBV7-9 and TRBJ2-7; possibly TRBD2 for D (5 bases). CDR1 is SEHNR, CDR2 FQNEAQ, per germline (reference sequence). The CDR3 totals 13 residues. Trimming took 1 base from V and 6 from J, leaving 10 bases between them. The CDR3 reads CASSLGGVPEQYF. In nucleotides, the CDR3 is TGTGCCAGCAGCTTAGGGGGAGTTCCCGAGCAGTACTTC.

The chain has TRBV5-4 and TRBJ1-1, with no clear D. CDR1 SGHNT and CDR2 YYREEE come from the germline V gene (reference sequence). CDR3 size: 13 residues. Deletions cut 2 bases from V and 3 bases from J, with 8 bases between. CDR3 coding DNA: TGTGCCAGCAGCTTCGACCCCCACACTGAAGCTTTCTTT. It yields the protein CASSFDPHTEAFF.

This chain links TRBV9 with TRBJ2-2; perhaps TRBD1 as D (5 bases). The CDR3 sequence is 13 residues long. V was cut by 0 bases and J by 7 bases, with 7 bases left in between. The V gene's germline CDR1 is SGDLS and CDR2 YYNGEE. In DNA form, the CDR3 reads TGTGCCAGCAGCGTAGGGGGCAGCGGGGAGCTGTTTTTT. The encoded protein is CASSVGGSGELFF.

The V and J genes are TRBV2 and TRBJ2-3; 10 bases agree with TRBD2. The CDR3 totals 15 residues. Per germline, CDR1 SNHLY and CDR2 FYNNEI. Trimming at V came to 4 bases and at J to 6 bases, leaving 7 bases not matched to a gene. The CDR3 DNA reads as TGTGCCAGCAGTGCCCAGCGGGGGGGCTGGGATACGCAGTATTTT. As protein: CASSAQRGGWDTQYF.

V and J are TRBV2 and TRBJ2-7; D tentatively fits TRBD1 or TRBD2 (5 bases each). The CDR3 sequence is 15 residues long. Germline V gene data show CDR1 as SNHLY and CDR2 as FYNNEI. Trimming cost V 1 base and J 1 base, with 11 bases left between them. The CDR3 sequence: CASSEGGTESYEQYF. Written as DNA, the CDR3 is TGTGCCAGCAGTGAAGGAGGGACCGAATCCTACGAGCAGTACTTC.

The chain uses TRBV5-4 and TRBJ2-1, with a tentative D call TRBD2 (5 bases). V was trimmed by 4 bases and J by 0 bases, leaving 8 bases between them. CDR3 size: 14 residues. The germline gives CDR1 SGHNT, CDR2 YYREEE (reference sequence). CDR3 in DNA: TGTGCCAGCAGCAGCGGCAGCTCCTACAATGAGCAGTTCTTC. This encodes CASSSGSSYNEQFF.

Here the CDR3 reads CASSEYYPHGYTF. Here the CDR3 DNA reads TGTGCCAGCAGTGAATATTATCCCCACGGCTACACCTTC. The rearrangement joins TRBV6-1 to TRBJ1-2, with D unresolved. The CDR3 spans 13 residues. The germline V and J ends were trimmed by 2 bases and 8 bases, with 12 bases remaining between them. The germline CDR1 and CDR2 sequences are MNHNS and SASEGT.

The chain is built from TRBV19 and TRBJ2-1; possible D gene TRBD1, 6 bases. The CDR3 covers 16 residues. Per the germline V gene, CDR1 is LNHDA and CDR2 is SQIVND (reference sequence). V shed 3 bases and J shed 0 bases, with 12 bases lying between them. CDR3 bases: TGTGCCAGTAGTATGGGGCAGGGGTCCTCCTACAATGAGCAGTTCTTC. Its protein product is CASSMGQGSSYNEQFF.

The rearrangement links TRBV13 to TRBJ2-1; TRBD1 matches 8 bases. This CDR3 is built from 14 residues. In germline, CDR1 is PRHDT, CDR2 FYEKMQ (reference sequence). Trimming took 5 bases from V and 8 from J; bases not matched to a gene: 8. The CDR3 spells CASSPRQGAHEQFF. The CDR3 DNA reads TGTGCCAGCAGCCCCCGGCAGGGGGCACATGAGCAGTTCTTC.

This chain uses TRBV13 with TRBJ1-1; TRBD1 agrees at 10 bases. Germline CDR1 and CDR2: PRHDT and FYEKMQ (reference sequence). This CDR3 spans 14 amino acids. The J segment lost 5 bases and the V segment lost 2 bases, leaving 2 bases of the junction unmatched. The CDR3 DNA sequence: TGTGCCAGCAGCTTACGGGACAGGGGTACTGAAGCTTTCTTT. Protein product: CASSLRDRGTEAFF.

V usage is TRBV7-2 and J usage is TRBJ2-7; 7 positions agree with TRBD1. The CDR3 contains 15 residues. V lost 2 bases and J lost 4; bases outside the gene matches: 8. Germline V CDR1 and CDR2: SGHTA, FQGNSA. In nucleotides, the CDR3 is TGTGCCAGCAGCTTATATTCGGCAGGGGGTTACGAGCAGTACTTC. Its protein is CASSLYSAGGYEQYF.

This chain uses TRBV28 with TRBJ1-4, with D maybe TRBD1 (6 bases). The germline CDR1 and CDR2 sequences are MDHEN and SYDVKM. The CDR3 runs 14 residues. V was shortened by 8 bases and J by 4 bases, with 14 bases between the two germline ends. CDR3 nucleotide sequence: TGTGCCAGCTCCCGAGGGGGGAATAATGAAAAACTGTTTTTT. Its translation: CASSRGGNNEKLFF. Based on the CDR3 plus reference TRBV28 and TRBJ1-4, the full variable domain is DVKVTQSSRYLVKRTGEKVFLECVQDMDHENMFWYRQDPGLGLRLIYFSYDVKMKEKGDIPEGYSVSREKKERFSLILESASTNQTSMYLCASSRGGNNEKLFFGSGTQLSVL.

This clone was counted a single time. The chain employs TRBV6-6 and TRBJ2-7; 12 nucleotides agree with TRBD2. This CDR3 comprises 15 residues. CDR1 and CDR2 from the germline V gene are MNHNY and SVGAGI (reference sequence). The V and J ends lost 0 bases and 7 bases, in that order; junction bases with no gene match: 4. For the CDR3, the DNA is TGTGCCAGCAGTTACTCGACTAGCGGGAGTCTTGAGCAGTACTTC. Protein: CASSYSTSGSLEQYF.

The chain uses TRBV19 and TRBJ2-1; 7 nucleotides line up with TRBD2. This CDR3 has 15 amino acids. Germline V gene sequence: CDR1 LNHDA, CDR2 SQIVND (reference sequence). Losses at the gene ends were 6 bases for V and 2 bases for J; bases not matched to a gene: 7. The CDR3 loop is CASSLQLAAYNEQFF. The CDR3 coding sequence is TGTGCCAGTAGCCTCCAGCTAGCGGCCTACAATGAGCAGTTCTTC.

The rearrangement joins TRBV5-1 to TRBJ1-1; no clear D gene. The CDR3 spans 13 residues. The V gene's germline CDR1 is SGHRS and CDR2 YFSETQ. Trimming removed 2 bases at V and 2 bases at J, with 7 bases between. The CDR3 protein is CASSFWGNTEAFF. The CDR3 coding sequence is TGCGCCAGCAGCTTCTGGGGAAACACTGAAGCTTTCTTT. Complete variable domain (other parts from reference TRBV5-1 and TRBJ1-1): KAGVTQTPRYLIKTRGQQVTLSCSPISGHRSVSWYQQTPGQGLQFLFEYFSETQRNKGNFPGRFSGRQFSNSRSEMNVSTLELGDSALYLCASSFWGNTEAFFGQGTRLTVV.

About this clone: Other DNA sequences in this specimen translate into the identical CDR3. This rearrangement joins TRBV7-2 to TRBJ2-3; D remains ambiguous. The CDR3 totals 13 residues. Per the germline V gene, CDR1 is SGHTA and CDR2 is FQGNSA. With 4 bases removed from V and 13 bases from J, the gap between germline ends came to 18 bases. CDR3 amino acids: CASSSDPGTLEYF. The CDR3 DNA reads TGTGCCAGCAGCTCCGACCCAGGCACCCTGGAGTATTTT.

This chain links TRBV6-6 with TRBJ1-1, with 11 positions matching TRBD1. Unmatched junction bases numbered 9, after V lost 6 bases and J lost 6 bases. The CDR3 has 15 amino acids. The germline V gene encodes CDR1 MNHNY and CDR2 SVGAGI (reference sequence). CDR3 region: CASSAGQGVGPEAFF. The DNA for the CDR3 is TGTGCCAGCAGCGCGGGACAGGGGGTTGGGCCTGAAGCTTTCTTT.

The chain is built from TRBV4-1 and TRBJ2-1; unclear D gene. Per the germline V gene, CDR1 is MGHRA and CDR2 is YSYEKL. CDR3 length: 14 amino acids. Trimming shortened V by 1 base and J by 6 bases, and 10 bases separated the two germline ends. CDR3 loop: CASSQVVPVNEQFF. DNA of the CDR3: TGCGCCAGCAGCCAAGTCGTACCTGTCAATGAGCAGTTCTTC.